This TCR beta chain is from a study of T cell repertoires in cytomegalovirus infection. A single record per CDR3 protein comes from TCRdb applying MiXCR to the reads. This sample has about 530,000 distinct CDR3 sequences, with more than 25% found just once. The CDR3 consists of 14 residues. Germline CDR1 reads SGDLS; CDR2 reads YYNGEE. The V and J ends lost 0 bases and 2 bases respectively, with 8 bases between them. This clonotype was seen once. Input material: PBMCs. This receptor was taken from a human donor in good health (CMV status not recorded). Some clones in this sample may be carry-over from other donors' samples. This chain joins TRBV9 and TRBJ2-5; D remains unclear. CDR3 in DNA: TGTGCCAGCAGCGTAGCACCTTCTCAAGAGACCCAGTACTTC. It codes for CASSVAPSQETQYF.